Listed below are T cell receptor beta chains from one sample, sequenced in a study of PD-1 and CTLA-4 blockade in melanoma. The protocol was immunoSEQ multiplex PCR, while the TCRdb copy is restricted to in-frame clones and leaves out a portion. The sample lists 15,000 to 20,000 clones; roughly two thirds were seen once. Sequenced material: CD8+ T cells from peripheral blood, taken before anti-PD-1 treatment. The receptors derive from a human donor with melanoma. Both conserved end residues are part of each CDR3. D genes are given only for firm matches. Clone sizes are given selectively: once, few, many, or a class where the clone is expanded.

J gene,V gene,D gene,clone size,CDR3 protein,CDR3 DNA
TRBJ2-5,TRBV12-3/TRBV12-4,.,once,CASSLRETQYF,TGTGCCAGCAGTTTACGGGAGACCCAGTACTTC
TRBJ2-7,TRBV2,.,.,CASSEARRAYEQYF,TGTGCCAGCAGTGAAGCGCGAAGGGCCTACGAGCAGTACTTC
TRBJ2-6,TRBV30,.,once,CAWSSTGNPSGANVLTF,TGTGCCTGGAGTTCGACAGGAAATCCCTCTGGGGCCAACGTCCTGACTTTC
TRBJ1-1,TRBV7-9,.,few,CASSVWGEAGAFF,TGTGCCAGCAGCGTTTGGGGGGAGGCGGGAGCTTTCTTT
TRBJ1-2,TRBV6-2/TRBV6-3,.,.,CASSYFQLDRSATDAGYTF,TGTGCCAGCAGTTACTTCCAGCTTGACAGGAGTGCGACAGATGCGGGCTACACCTTC
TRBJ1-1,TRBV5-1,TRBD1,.,CASSLAPTGMNTEAFF,TGCGCCAGCAGCTTGGCACCGACAGGGATGAACACTGAAGCTTTCTTT
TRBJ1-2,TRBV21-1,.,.,CASSKTPILGTKGYTF,TGTGCCAGCAGCAAAACGCCCATTTTAGGGACAAAAGGCTACACCTTC
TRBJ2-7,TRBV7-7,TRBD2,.,CASSSGLAESYEQYF,TGTGCCAGCAGCTCAGGACTAGCCGAGTCCTACGAGCAGTACTTC
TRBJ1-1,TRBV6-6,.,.,CASSYHSPRTLTEAFF,TGTGCCAGCAGTTACCACTCCCCTAGGACACTGACTGAAGCTTTCTTT
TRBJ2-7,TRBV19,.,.,CASSIGPAYEQYF,TGTGCCAGTAGTATTGGTCCGGCCTACGAGCAGTACTTC
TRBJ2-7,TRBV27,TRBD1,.,CASSWTGVDEQYF,TGTGCCAGCAGTTGGACAGGGGTTGACGAGCAGTACTTC
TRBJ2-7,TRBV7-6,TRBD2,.,CASSQSSGGAYEQYF,TGTGCCAGCAGCCAATCTAGCGGGGGTGCCTACGAGCAGTACTTC
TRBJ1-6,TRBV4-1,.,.,CASRYYGGANSPLHF,TGCGCCAGCAGATATTATGGGGGCGCGAATTCACCCCTCCACTTT
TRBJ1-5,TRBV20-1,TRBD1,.,CSASDRVEGQPQHF,TGCAGTGCTAGTGACAGGGTCGAGGGTCAGCCCCAGCATTTT
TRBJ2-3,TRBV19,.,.,CASTLTSSGTDTQYF,TGTGCCAGTACCCTTACCAGCTCCGGCACAGATACGCAGTATTTT
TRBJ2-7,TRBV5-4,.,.,CASSSWDRLYEQYF,TGTGCCAGCAGCTCGTGGGACCGACTCTACGAGCAGTACTTC
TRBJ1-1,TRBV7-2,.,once,CASSRAYTEAFF,TGTGCCAGCAGCCGGGCCTACACTGAAGCTTTCTTT
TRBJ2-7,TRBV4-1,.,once,CASSHPGGTYEQYF,TGCGCCAGCAGCCACCCTGGGGGGACCTACGAGCAGTACTTC
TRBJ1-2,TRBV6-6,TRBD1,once,CASSLDRGLQGYTF,TGTGCCAGCAGTCTCGACAGGGGGCTTCAAGGCTACACCTTC
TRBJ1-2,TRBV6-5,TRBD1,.,CASSIRTGLYYGYTF,TGTGCCAGCAGTATCAGGACAGGGCTCTACTATGGCTACACCTTC
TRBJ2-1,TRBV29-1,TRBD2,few,CSVERRLAGTYNEQFF,TGCAGCGTTGAACGCCGGCTAGCGGGGACCTACAATGAGCAGTTCTTC
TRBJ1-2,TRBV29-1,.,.,CSVETDNYGYTF,TGCAGCGTTGAAACGGACAACTATGGCTACACCTTC
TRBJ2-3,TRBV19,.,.,CASSIVRLETDTQYF,TGTGCCAGTAGTATAGTACGGCTGGAGACAGATACGCAGTATTTT
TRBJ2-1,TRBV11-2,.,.,CASSSYRDPGFF,TGTGCCAGCAGCTCCTACCGGGACCCCGGATTCTTC
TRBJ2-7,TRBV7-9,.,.,CASSLLETGDEQYF,TGTGCCAGCAGCTTATTGGAGACGGGAGACGAGCAGTACTTC
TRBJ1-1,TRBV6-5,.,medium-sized,CASSYFPGRGTEAFF,TGTGCCAGCAGTTACTTTCCGGGAAGGGGTACTGAAGCTTTCTTT
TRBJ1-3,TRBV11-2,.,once,CASSPPVVSGGNTIYF,TGTGCCAGCAGCCCACCTGTGGTCAGCGGAGGAAACACCATATATTTT
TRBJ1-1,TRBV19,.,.,CASRSGNTEAFF,TGTGCCAGTAGATCAGGGAACACTGAAGCTTTCTTT
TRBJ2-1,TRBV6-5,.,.,CASGRRLLEQFF,TGTGCCAGCGGCAGGCGACTTCTTGAGCAGTTCTTC
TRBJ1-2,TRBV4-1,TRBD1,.,CASSPGTGRQFYGYTF,TGCGCCAGCAGCCCGGGGACAGGGAGGCAATTTTATGGCTACACCTTC
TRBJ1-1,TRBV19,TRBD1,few,CASTGGRTEAFF,TGTGCCAGCACAGGGGGCCGTACTGAAGCTTTCTTT
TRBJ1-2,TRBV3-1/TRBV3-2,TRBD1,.,CASSHAGTAYGYTF,TGTGCCAGCAGCCATGCTGGGACAGCCTATGGCTACACCTTC
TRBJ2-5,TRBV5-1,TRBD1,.,CASSLDLPGTGEGQETQYF,TGCGCCAGCAGCTTGGACCTTCCCGGGACAGGGGAGGGGCAAGAGACCCAGTACTTC
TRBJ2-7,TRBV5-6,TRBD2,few,CASSSLAGAYYEQYF,TGTGCCAGCAGCTCCCTAGCGGGGGCTTACTACGAGCAGTACTTC
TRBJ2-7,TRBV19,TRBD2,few,CASTPGLGLYEQYF,TGTGCCAGTACCCCGGGACTAGGACTCTACGAGCAGTACTTC
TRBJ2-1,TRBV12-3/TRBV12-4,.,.,CASSPAYNEQFF,TGTGCCAGCAGTCCGGCCTACAATGAGCAGTTCTTC
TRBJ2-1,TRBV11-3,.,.,CASSSRGYNEQFF,TGTGCCAGCAGCTCTAGGGGATACAATGAGCAGTTCTTC
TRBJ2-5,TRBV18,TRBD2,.,CASSPRTSGSSETQYF,TGTGCCAGCTCACCTAGGACTAGCGGGAGTTCGGAGACCCAGTACTTC
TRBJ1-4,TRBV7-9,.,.,CASSLAAQANEKLFF,TGTGCCAGCAGCTTAGCCGCACAGGCCAATGAAAAACTGTTTTTT
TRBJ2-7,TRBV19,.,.,CASSPSWGSYEQYF,TGTGCCAGTAGCCCTAGCTGGGGCTCCTACGAGCAGTACTTC
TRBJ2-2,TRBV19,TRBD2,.,CASSMSGRGTGELFF,TGTGCCAGTAGTATGAGCGGGAGAGGAACCGGGGAGCTGTTTTTT
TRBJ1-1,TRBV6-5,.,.,CASSDSQGGNTEAFF,TGTGCCAGCAGTGACTCCCAAGGGGGGAACACTGAAGCTTTCTTT
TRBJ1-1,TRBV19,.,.,CASSIVVRDTNFF,TGTGCCAGTAGTATAGTAGTGAGAGACACCAATTTCTTT
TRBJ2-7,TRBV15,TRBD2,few,CATSASGGADEQYF,TGTGCCACCAGCGCCAGCGGGGGGGCCGACGAGCAGTACTTC
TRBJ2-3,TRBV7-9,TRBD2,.,CASSLVTSGNTDTQYF,TGTGCCAGCAGCTTAGTCACTAGCGGAAACACAGATACGCAGTATTTT
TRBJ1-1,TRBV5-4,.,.,CASSLGQESTEAFF,TGTGCCAGCAGCTTGGGACAGGAGAGCACTGAAGCTTTCTTT
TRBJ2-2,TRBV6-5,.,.,CASSYYGMNTGELFF,TGTGCCAGCAGTTACTACGGTATGAACACCGGGGAGCTGTTTTTT
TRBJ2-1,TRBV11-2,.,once,CASSLAAMPYNEQFF,TGTGCCAGCAGCTTAGCTGCGATGCCCTACAATGAGCAGTTCTTC
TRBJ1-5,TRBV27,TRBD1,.,CASSSLPGGYQPQHF,TGTGCCAGCAGTTCCCTTCCAGGGGGCTATCAGCCCCAGCATTTT
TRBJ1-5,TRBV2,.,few,CASSERYNQPQHF,TGTGCCAGCAGTGAGAGGTACAATCAGCCCCAGCATTTT
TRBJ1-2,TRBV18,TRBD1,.,CASSPRQGPTYGYTF,TGTGCCAGCTCCCCTAGACAGGGTCCTACCTATGGCTACACCTTC
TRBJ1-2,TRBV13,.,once,CASSFSREKYGYTF,TGTGCCAGCAGCTTCTCTAGGGAGAAATATGGCTACACCTTC
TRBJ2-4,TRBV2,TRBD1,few,CASSPGTGKNIQYF,TGTGCCAGCAGTCCCGGGACAGGGAAAAACATTCAGTACTTC
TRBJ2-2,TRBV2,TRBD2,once,CASPPTGGPVTGELFF,TGTGCCAGCCCTCCAACGGGAGGGCCGGTAACCGGGGAGCTGTTTTTT
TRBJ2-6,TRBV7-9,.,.,CASSLPVGAGANVLTF,TGTGCCAGCAGCCTGCCTGTAGGGGCTGGGGCCAACGTCCTGACTTTC